Below, 30 T cell receptor beta chains from the same sample are listed, as sequenced in a study of blood T cell repertoires in COVID-19. TCRdb keeps only in-frame clones here, not all; method: immunoSEQ multiplex PCR. The sample consists of some 180,000 clones, 80% of them appearing once. Sample: peripheral blood. Receptors originate from a man in his 60s with acute or convalescent COVID-19.

This clone was recorded only once. The chain couples TRBV5-1 to TRBJ2-7, with a weak D call TRBD1 (5 bases). The CDR3 extends over 14 amino acids. The germline V gene has CDR1 SGHRS and CDR2 YFSETQ. Trimming cost V 3 bases and J 7 bases, with 17 bases left between them. CDR3 sequence: CASSYTPQGGEQYF. The CDR3 coding sequence is TGCGCCAGCAGCTATACTCCGCAGGGTGGTGAGCAGTACTTC.

This rearrangement joins TRBV6-9 to TRBJ1-6; D call uncertain. The V and J ends lost 2 bases and 7 bases respectively, with 15 bases between them. Germline CDR1 reads MNHGY; CDR2 reads SVAAGI. The CDR3 is made up of 16 amino acids. In DNA form, the CDR3 reads TGTGCCAGCAGTTATACCCTACGACAACGGAATTCACCCCTCCACTTT. The encoded protein is CASSYTLRQRNSPLHF.

This clone appeared a few times. The chain uses TRBV7-9 and TRBJ2-1; TRBD1 might be the D (7 bases). V lost 4 bases and J lost 7, with 14 bases in between. This CDR3 is built from 14 residues. Germline V gives CDR1 SEHNR, CDR2 FQNEAQ (reference sequence). The CDR3: CASSSQGGLNEQFF. In DNA, the CDR3 is TGTGCCAGCAGCTCCCAGGGGGGTCTAAATGAGCAGTTCTTC.

The chain combines TRBV4-3 with TRBJ1-4; TRBD1 matches at 7 bases. Trimming cost V 4 bases and J 4 bases; bases outside gene matches: 3. CDR1 is LGHNA and CDR2 is YSLEER in the germline V gene. The CDR3 is made up of 14 amino acids. The CDR3 here is CASSPGQYNEKLFF. The CDR3 coding sequence is TGCGCCAGCAGCCCGGGACAGTATAATGAAAAACTGTTTTTT.

The chain is built from TRBV10-2 and TRBJ1-2; D gene unclear. CDR3 length: 15 amino acids. Between the trimmed V and J ends, which lost 4 bases and 1 base, there was a span of 13 bases. From germline, CDR1 is WSHSY and CDR2 SAAADI. DNA of the CDR3: TGCGCCAGCAGTGGATCCGGGAAAAATAACTATGGCTACACCTTC. Translating it yields CASSGSGKNNYGYTF.

This chain joins TRBV30 and TRBJ2-7; 7 bases line up with TRBD2. J lost 9 bases, V lost 2 bases, and 10 bases had no gene match. This CDR3 region has 13 residues. Germline V gene lookup returns CDR1 GTSNPN and CDR2 SVGIG (reference sequence). CDR3 DNA: TGTGCCTGGAGTTCCCTCGGGTCGGGGGGGCAGTACTTC. It translates to CAWSSLGSGGQYF. The full variable domain, its missing parts supplied by reference TRBV30 and TRBJ2-7, is SQTIHQWPATLVQPVGSPLSLECTVEGTSNPNLYWYRQAAGRGLQLLFYSVGIGQISSEVPQNLSASRPQDRQFILSSKKLLLSDSGFYLCAWSSLGSGGQYFGPGTRLTVT.

V usage is TRBV6-5 and J usage is TRBJ2-1; no reliable D call. Germline CDR1 is MNHEY and CDR2 is SVGAGI. V lost 0 bases to trimming and J lost 9 bases, with 6 bases between them. The CDR3 has 12 amino acids. The chain's CDR3 is CASSYSASEQFF. The CDR3 DNA reads TGTGCCAGCAGTTACTCGGCTAGTGAGCAGTTCTTC.

The chain has TRBV9 and TRBJ2-1, with 11 bases aligning to TRBD2. This CDR3 is 15 amino acids long. Germline trimming cut 3 bases from V and 2 bases from J; bases unmatched to any gene: 1. Germline lookup yields CDR1 SGDLS and CDR2 YYNGEE. The CDR3 here is CASSDSGRAYNEQFF. The CDR3 DNA is TGTGCCAGCAGCGATAGCGGGAGGGCCTACAATGAGCAGTTCTTC. The variable domain in full, completed from reference TRBV9 and TRBJ2-1, reads DSGVTQTPKHLITATGQRVTLRCSPRSGDLSVYWYQQSLDQGLQFLIQYYNGEERAKGNILERFSAQQFPDLHSELNLSSLELGDSALYFCASSDSGRAYNEQFFGPGTRLTVL.

This sequence joins TRBV29-1 and TRBJ2-7, with a tentative D call TRBD1 (7 bases). The CDR3 covers 12 residues. Germline values: CDR1 SQVTM, CDR2 ANQGSEA. Trimming stripped 8 bases from V and 4 bases from J, with 15 bases between. The DNA of the CDR3 is TGCAGCTTCCGGACAGGAGGGTACGAGCAGTACTTC. It encodes CSFRTGGYEQYF.

Only one count was recorded for this clone. This chain joins TRBV21-1 and TRBJ2-3; the table's D call TRBD1 went unverified against the DNA. TRBV21-1 is deemed a pseudogene. The CDR3 is made up of 18 amino acids. The CDR3 loop is CASSKGEGGQGRTDTQYF. In nucleotides, the CDR3 is TGTGCCAGCAGCAAAGGGGAGGGGGGACAGGGGCGCACAGATACGCAGTATTTT.

The chain couples TRBV10-3 to TRBJ1-1; 8 bases match TRBD1. This CDR3 region has 15 residues. With V trimmed by 7 bases and J by 3 bases, 10 bases remained unmatched. CDR1 is ENHRY, CDR2 SYGVKD, per germline. CDR3 loop: CAIKSVGQGYTEAFF. CDR3 bases: TGTGCCATCAAATCGGTCGGACAGGGCTACACTGAAGCTTTCTTT.

The V and J genes are TRBV13 and TRBJ1-1; D gene unclear. The length of the CDR3 is 16 residues. The germline V and J ends were trimmed by 1 base and 1 base, with 13 bases remaining between them. In germline, CDR1 is PRHDT, CDR2 FYEKMQ (reference sequence). The CDR3 loop reads CASSLDSRDPNTEAFF. In DNA form, the CDR3 reads TGTGCCAGCAGCTTAGACTCTCGGGATCCGAACACTGAAGCTTTCTTT.

The chain recombines TRBV11-2 with TRBJ2-1; 11 nucleotides align to TRBD2. Germline loops: CDR1 SGHAT, CDR2 FQNNGV. V was clipped by 5 bases and J by 4 bases; unmatched bases: 10. CDR3 size: 17 residues. In DNA form, the CDR3 reads TGTGCCAGCAGCCCCCTCCCGGGACTAGCGGAATACAATGAGCAGTTCTTC. This translates into CASSPLPGLAEYNEQFF.

This sequence joins TRBV5-6 and TRBJ1-1, with D possibly TRBD1 on 5 matching bases. The CDR3 length is 13 residues. CDR1 SGHDT and CDR2 YYEEEE come from the germline V gene. The ends were cut back, 2 bases at V and 3 bases at J, with 8 bases in the middle. CDR3 region: CASSLGAYTEAFF. Here the CDR3 DNA reads TGTGCCAGCAGCTTAGGGGCTTACACTGAAGCTTTCTTT.

The chain employs TRBV6-1 and TRBJ1-3; D might be TRBD1 (5 bases). Between the trimmed V and J ends, which lost 2 bases and 8 bases, there was a span of 7 bases. This CDR3 is 12 amino acids long. CDR1 is MNHNS, CDR2 SASEGT, per germline. The CDR3 protein is CASSEQGYTIYF. DNA of the CDR3: TGTGCCAGCAGTGAACAGGGTTACACCATATATTTT.

The chain joins TRBV19 to TRBJ1-5; 7 nucleotides align to TRBD1. CDR1 and CDR2 from the germline V gene are LNHDA and SQIVND (reference sequence). Trimming at V came to 9 bases and at J to 1 base, leaving 0 bases not matched to a gene. This CDR3 is 12 amino acids long. Written as DNA, the CDR3 is TGTGCCAGCAGGGGGAGCAATCAGCCCCAGCATTTT. Residues: CASRGSNQPQHF. Complete variable domain (other parts from reference TRBV19 and TRBJ1-5): DGGITQSPKYLFRKEGQNVTLSCEQNLNHDAMYWYRQDPGQGLRLIYYSQIVNDFQKGDIAEGYSVSREKKESFPLTVTSAQKNPTAFYLCASRGSNQPQHFGDGTRLSIL.

This clone came up once. The V gene is TRBV24-1, the J gene TRBJ1-2, with 8 bases that match TRBD1. This CDR3 has 14 amino acids. Unmatched junction bases numbered 3, after V lost 5 bases and J lost 2 bases. Germline lookup yields CDR1 KGHDR and CDR2 SFDVKD. CDR3 sequence (DNA): TGTGCCACCAGTGTCAGGGGGCCCAACTATGGCTACACCTTC. Its translation is CATSVRGPNYGYTF.

V gene TRBV27 combines with J gene TRBJ2-7; TRBD2 is a possible D gene (5 bases). Germline CDR1 MNHEY, CDR2 SMNVEV (reference sequence). The CDR3 consists of 13 residues. V was shortened by 5 bases and J by 2 bases, with 10 bases between the two germline ends. CDR3 sequence (DNA): TGTGCCAGCAGTCGAGACTACGCCTACGAGCAGTACTTC. Translating gives CASSRDYAYEQYF.

J is TRBJ2-1 and V is TRBV9; 9 bases are a match to TRBD1. The length of the CDR3 is 17 residues. The germline V gene encodes CDR1 SGDLS and CDR2 YYNGEE. The trim removed 0 bases at V and 4 bases at J, leaving 8 bases unmatched. CDR3 protein: CASSVAGDRARYNEQFF. Here the CDR3 DNA reads TGTGCCAGCAGCGTAGCAGGGGACAGGGCAAGGTACAATGAGCAGTTCTTC.

V is TRBV3-1 (or the pseudogene TRBV3-2) and J is TRBJ2-1, with 12 bases aligning to TRBD2. Germline CDR1 LGHDT, CDR2 YNNKEL (reference sequence). The CDR3 is made up of 14 amino acids. J was trimmed by 6 bases and V by 6 bases; bases with no gene match: 3. The CDR3 region has the DNA TGTGCCAGCAGTACTAGCGGGGGGTTCAATGAGCAGTTCTTC. Translation gives CASSTSGGFNEQFF.

This clone was counted at least ten times. J is TRBJ2-7 and V is TRBV29-1, with D uncertain. The CDR3 is 13 residues long. V was cut by 2 bases and J by 0 bases, with 8 bases left in between. CDR1 is SQVTM, CDR2 ANQGSEA, per germline. In DNA, the CDR3 is TGCAGCGTTGAATCTCCAGTCTCCTACGAGCAGTACTTC. Encoded protein: CSVESPVSYEQYF.

The rearrangement joins TRBV12-3 or TRBV12-4 to TRBJ2-2; tentatively, D is TRBD2 (5 bases). Trimming took 10 bases from V and 4 from J, leaving 10 bases between them. CDR3 size: 12 residues. Written as DNA, the CDR3 is TGTGCCATCCTCCGGGGCACCGGGGAGCTGTTTTTT. It is translated as CAILRGTGELFF.

The chain employs TRBV6-5 and TRBJ2-1, with 11 bases lining up with TRBD2. The CDR3 length is 15 residues. Per the germline V gene, CDR1 is MNHEY and CDR2 is SVGAGI. With V trimmed by 6 bases and J by 10 bases, 11 bases remained unmatched. Here the CDR3 reads CASRAGSGRAPEQFF. CDR3 coding DNA: TGTGCCAGCAGGGCCGGTAGCGGGAGGGCCCCGGAGCAGTTCTTC.

The chain carries TRBV5-5 and TRBJ1-5; D might be TRBD1 (5 bases). CDR3 size: 15 residues. V was cut by 0 bases and J by 5 bases, with 12 bases left in between. CDR1 is SGHKS and CDR2 is YYEKEE in the germline V gene (reference sequence). The CDR3 sequence: CASSLVGDSYQPQHF. The CDR3 DNA sequence: TGTGCCAGCAGCTTGGTCGGCGACAGTTATCAGCCCCAGCATTTT.

V usage is TRBV5-1 and J usage is TRBJ1-3, with 8 bases matching TRBD1. Germline values: CDR1 SGHRS, CDR2 YFSETQ. The CDR3 has 14 amino acids. The ends lost 3 bases at V and 4 bases at J; junction bases unmatched: 3. The CDR3, as DNA: TGCGCCAGCAGCTCAGGGGGCGACGGAAACACCATATATTTT. This gives the protein CASSSGGDGNTIYF.

The table lists this clone with a few counts. The rearrangement links TRBV6-4 to TRBJ2-7; 7 bases are shared with TRBD2. J gave up 6 bases and V 4 bases, and 6 bases lay outside the gene matches. CDR3 length equals 13 residues. In germline, CDR1 is MRHNA, CDR2 SNTAGT. Here the CDR3 reads CASSVGPSGEQYF. The CDR3 region has the DNA TGTGCCAGCAGTGTTGGTCCTAGCGGCGAGCAGTACTTC.

The chain joins TRBV24-1 to TRBJ2-1, with a weak D call TRBD2 (5 bases). The CDR3 covers 20 residues. The germline V gene has CDR1 KGHDR and CDR2 SFDVKD. Between the trimmed V and J ends, which lost 4 bases and 8 bases, there was a span of 32 bases. CDR3: CATSEPAGPSLAKRGDEQFF. CDR3 coding DNA: TGTGCCACCAGTGAGCCCGCGGGCCCCTCCCTAGCCAAACGAGGCGATGAGCAGTTCTTC.

The rearrangement uses TRBV18 and TRBJ1-2, with a possible D match to TRBD1 (5 bases). Germline assignment: CDR1 KGHSH and CDR2 LQKENI. The CDR3 is 17 residues long. Trimming took 1 base from V and 6 from J, leaving 21 bases between them. The CDR3 nucleotides read TGTGCCAGCTCACCACTGCAGCGCTCGGGGGTCCATCATGGCTACACCTTC. Protein sequence: CASSPLQRSGVHHGYTF. The entire variable domain, with the rest obtained from reference TRBV18 and TRBJ1-2, is as follows: NAGVMQNPRHLVRRRGQEARLRCSPMKGHSHVYWYRQLPEEGLKFMVYLQKENIIDESGMPKERFSAEFPKEGPSILRIQQVVRGDSAAYFCASSPLQRSGVHHGYTFGSGTRLTVV.

The chain uses TRBV4-1 and TRBJ1-6, with D uncertain. CDR1 and CDR2 from the germline V gene are MGHRA and YSYEKL. Trimming took 1 base from V and 4 from J, leaving 14 bases between them. This CDR3 is 17 amino acids long. CDR3 amino acids: CASSQVMRVLYNSPLHF. The CDR3 DNA follows: TGCGCCAGCAGCCAAGTAATGAGAGTTTTGTATAATTCACCCCTCCACTTT.

The gene calls are TRBV6-5 and TRBJ2-2; the D gene is possibly TRBD1 (6 bases). CDR3 length equals 15 residues. V was shortened by 6 bases and J by 4 bases, with 15 bases between the two germline ends. From germline, CDR1 is MNHEY and CDR2 SVGAGI. The CDR3 loop is CASRGRGYGTGELFF. The CDR3 DNA follows: TGTGCCAGCAGAGGCAGGGGATATGGCACCGGGGAGCTGTTTTTT.